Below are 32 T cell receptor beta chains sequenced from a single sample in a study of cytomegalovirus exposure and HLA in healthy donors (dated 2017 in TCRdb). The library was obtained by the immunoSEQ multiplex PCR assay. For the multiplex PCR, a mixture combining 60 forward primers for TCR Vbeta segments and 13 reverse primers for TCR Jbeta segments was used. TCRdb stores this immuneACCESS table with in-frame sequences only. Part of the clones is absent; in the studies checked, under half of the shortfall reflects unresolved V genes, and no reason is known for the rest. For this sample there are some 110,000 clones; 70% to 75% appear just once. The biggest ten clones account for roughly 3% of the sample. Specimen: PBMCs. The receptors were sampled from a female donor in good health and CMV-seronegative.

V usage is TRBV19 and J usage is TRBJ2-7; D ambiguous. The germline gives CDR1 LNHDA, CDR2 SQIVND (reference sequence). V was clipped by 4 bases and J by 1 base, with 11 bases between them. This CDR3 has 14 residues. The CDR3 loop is CASSTHLDSYEQYF. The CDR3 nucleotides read TGTGCCAGTAGTACCCACCTAGATTCCTACGAGCAGTACTTC.

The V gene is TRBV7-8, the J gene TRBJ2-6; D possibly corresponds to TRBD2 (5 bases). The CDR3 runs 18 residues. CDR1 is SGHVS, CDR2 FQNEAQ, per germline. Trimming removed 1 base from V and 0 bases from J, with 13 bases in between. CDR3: CASSLGAGGSSGANVLTF. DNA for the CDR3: TGTGCCAGCAGCTTAGGGGCCGGAGGAAGCTCTGGGGCCAACGTCCTGACTTTC.

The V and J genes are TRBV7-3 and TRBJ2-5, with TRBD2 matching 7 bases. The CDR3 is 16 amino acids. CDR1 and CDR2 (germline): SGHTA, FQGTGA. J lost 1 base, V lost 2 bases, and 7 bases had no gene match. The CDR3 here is CASSLVPSGGQETQYF. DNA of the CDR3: TGTGCCAGCAGCTTAGTGCCTAGCGGAGGCCAAGAGACCCAGTACTTC.

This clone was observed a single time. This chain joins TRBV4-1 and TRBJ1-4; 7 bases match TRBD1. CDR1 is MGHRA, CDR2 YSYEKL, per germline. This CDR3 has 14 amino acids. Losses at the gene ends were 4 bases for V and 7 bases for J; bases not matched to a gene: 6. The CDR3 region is CASSLGQASEKLFF. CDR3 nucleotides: TGCGCCAGCAGCCTCGGACAGGCGAGTGAAAAACTGTTTTTT.

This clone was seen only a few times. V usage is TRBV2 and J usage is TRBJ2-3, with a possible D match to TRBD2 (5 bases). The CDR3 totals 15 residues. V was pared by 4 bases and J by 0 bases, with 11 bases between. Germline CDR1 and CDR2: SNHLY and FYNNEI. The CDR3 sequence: CASSVESGSTDTQYF. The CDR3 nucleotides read TGTGCCAGCAGTGTTGAGAGCGGTAGCACAGATACGCAGTATTTT.

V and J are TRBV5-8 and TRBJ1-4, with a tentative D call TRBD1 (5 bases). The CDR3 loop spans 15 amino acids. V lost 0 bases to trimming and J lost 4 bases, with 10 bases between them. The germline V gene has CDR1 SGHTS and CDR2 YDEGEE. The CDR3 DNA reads TGTGCCAGCAGCTTGGGTGCCAGGGATAATGAAAAACTGTTTTTT. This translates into CASSLGARDNEKLFF.

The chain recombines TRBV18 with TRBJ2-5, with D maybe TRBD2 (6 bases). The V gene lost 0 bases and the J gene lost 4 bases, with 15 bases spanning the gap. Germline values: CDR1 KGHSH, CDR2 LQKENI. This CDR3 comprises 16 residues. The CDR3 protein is CASSPPGGTYGETQYF. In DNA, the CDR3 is TGTGCCAGCTCACCACCGGGCGGGACCTACGGAGAGACCCAGTACTTC.

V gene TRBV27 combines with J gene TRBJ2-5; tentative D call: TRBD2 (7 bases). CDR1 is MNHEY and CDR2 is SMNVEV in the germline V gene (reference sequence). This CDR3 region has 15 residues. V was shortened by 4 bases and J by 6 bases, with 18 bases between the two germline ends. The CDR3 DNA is TGTGCCAGCAGTTCGGCCGGGGGGCAATTGAAGACCCAGTACTTC. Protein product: CASSSAGGQLKTQYF.

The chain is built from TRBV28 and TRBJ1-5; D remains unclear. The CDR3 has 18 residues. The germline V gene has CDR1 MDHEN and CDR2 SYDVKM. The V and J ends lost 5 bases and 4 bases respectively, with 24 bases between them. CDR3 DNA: TGTGCCAGCAGTGCAATATCTGGGCCCGGGATCGGTAATCAGCCCCAGCATTTT. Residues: CASSAISGPGIGNQPQHF.

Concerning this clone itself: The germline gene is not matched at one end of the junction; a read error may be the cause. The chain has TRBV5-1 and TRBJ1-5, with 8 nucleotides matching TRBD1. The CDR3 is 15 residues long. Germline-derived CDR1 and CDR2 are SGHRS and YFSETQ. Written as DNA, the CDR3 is TGCGCCAGCAGCCCCGGACAGGGCAGCACTCAGCCCCAGCATTTT. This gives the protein CASSPGQGSTQPQHF. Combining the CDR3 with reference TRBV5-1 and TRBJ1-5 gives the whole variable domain KAGVTQTPRYLIKTRGQQVTLSCSPISGHRSVSWYQQTPGQGLQFLFEYFSETQRNKGNFPGRFSGRQFSNSRSEMNVSTLELGDSALYLCASSPGQGSTQPQHFGDGTRLSIL.

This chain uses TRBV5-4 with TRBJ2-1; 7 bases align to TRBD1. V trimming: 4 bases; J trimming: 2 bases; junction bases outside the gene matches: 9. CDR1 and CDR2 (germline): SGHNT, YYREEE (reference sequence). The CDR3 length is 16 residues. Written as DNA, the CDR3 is TGTGCCAGCAGCAAAGCCGGACAGGAAGCCTACAATGAGCAGTTCTTC. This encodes CASSKAGQEAYNEQFF.

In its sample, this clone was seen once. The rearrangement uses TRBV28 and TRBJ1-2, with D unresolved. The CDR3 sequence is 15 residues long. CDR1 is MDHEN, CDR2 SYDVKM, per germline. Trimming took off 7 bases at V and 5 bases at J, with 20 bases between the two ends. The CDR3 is CASTLARSWRYGYTF. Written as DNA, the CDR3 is TGTGCCAGCACCTTGGCTAGGAGTTGGCGGTATGGCTACACCTTC.

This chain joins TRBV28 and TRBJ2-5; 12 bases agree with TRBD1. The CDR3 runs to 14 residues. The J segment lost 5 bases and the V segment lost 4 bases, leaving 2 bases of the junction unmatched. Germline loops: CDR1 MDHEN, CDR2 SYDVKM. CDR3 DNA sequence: TGTGCCAGCAGTTCGGGACAGGGGGCTGAGACCCAGTACTTC. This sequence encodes CASSSGQGAETQYF.

Here the CDR3 DNA reads TGTGCCAGCAGTGAGAATTACAATGAGCAGTTCTTC. The encoded protein is CASSENYNEQFF. The chain has TRBV11-2 and TRBJ2-1; no firm D call. Germline assignment: CDR1 SGHAT and CDR2 FQNNGV. CDR3 length equals 12 residues. V was trimmed by 6 bases and J by 4 bases, leaving 7 bases between them.

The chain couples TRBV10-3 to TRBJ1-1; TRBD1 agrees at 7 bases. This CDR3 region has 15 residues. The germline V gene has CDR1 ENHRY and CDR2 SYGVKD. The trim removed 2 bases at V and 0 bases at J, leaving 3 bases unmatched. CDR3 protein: CAISEGGQMNTEAFF. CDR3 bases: TGTGCCATCAGTGAGGGGGGACAGATGAACACTGAAGCTTTCTTT.

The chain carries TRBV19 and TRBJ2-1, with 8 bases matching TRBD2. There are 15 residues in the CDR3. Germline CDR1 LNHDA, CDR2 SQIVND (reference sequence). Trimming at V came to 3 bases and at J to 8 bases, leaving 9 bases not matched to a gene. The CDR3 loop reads CASSILASGSDEQFF. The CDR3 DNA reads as TGTGCCAGTAGTATTTTGGCTAGCGGGTCCGATGAGCAGTTCTTC.

The CDR3 here is CASREQGGRSSYEQYF. CDR3 DNA sequence: TGTGCCAGCAGAGAACAGGGCGGGAGGAGCTCCTACGAGCAGTACTTC. This sequence joins TRBV28 and TRBJ2-7, with 8 nucleotides matching TRBD2. CDR3 length: 16 residues. Germline V gene lookup returns CDR1 MDHEN and CDR2 SYDVKM. The trim removed 6 bases at V and 0 bases at J, leaving 10 bases unmatched. Looking up the rest from reference TRBV28 and TRBJ2-7 gives the full variable domain: DVKVTQSSRYLVKRTGEKVFLECVQDMDHENMFWYRQDPGLGLRLIYFSYDVKMKEKGDIPEGYSVSREKKERFSLILESASTNQTSMYLCASREQGGRSSYEQYFGPGTRLTVT.

CDR3 in amino acids: CASSLRAPGTVSPFAYEQYF. CDR3 nucleotides: TGTGCCAGCAGTTTACGGGCGCCCGGGACAGTTTCCCCCTTTGCCTACGAGCAGTACTTC. The V and J genes are TRBV28 and TRBJ2-7; the match to TRBD1 covers 7 bases. This CDR3 region has 20 residues. The V segment lost 2 bases and the J segment 2 bases; nucleotides outside the gene matches: 21. Looked up from germline, CDR1 is MDHEN and CDR2 is SYDVKM.

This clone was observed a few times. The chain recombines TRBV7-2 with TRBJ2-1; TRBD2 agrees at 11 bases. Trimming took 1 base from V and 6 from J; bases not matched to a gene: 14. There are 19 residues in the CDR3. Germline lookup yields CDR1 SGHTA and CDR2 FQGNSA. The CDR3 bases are TGTGCCAGCAGCTTAGGGGGGCTAGCGGGAGGTTCGGGGACCAATGAGCAGTTCTTC. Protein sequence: CASSLGGLAGGSGTNEQFF.

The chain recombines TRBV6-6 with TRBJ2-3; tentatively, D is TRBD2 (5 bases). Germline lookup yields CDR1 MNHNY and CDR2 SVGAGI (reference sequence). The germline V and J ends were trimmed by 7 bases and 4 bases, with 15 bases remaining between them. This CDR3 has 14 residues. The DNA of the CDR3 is TGTGCCAGCACCCCGGACCCGGAGGCAGATACGCAGTATTTT. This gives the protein CASTPDPEADTQYF.

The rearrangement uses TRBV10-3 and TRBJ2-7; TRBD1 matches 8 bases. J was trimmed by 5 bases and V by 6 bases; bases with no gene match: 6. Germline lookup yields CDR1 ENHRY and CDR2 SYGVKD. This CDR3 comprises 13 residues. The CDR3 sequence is CAIRRQGPDEQYF. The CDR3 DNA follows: TGTGCCATCAGGAGACAGGGGCCAGACGAGCAGTACTTC.

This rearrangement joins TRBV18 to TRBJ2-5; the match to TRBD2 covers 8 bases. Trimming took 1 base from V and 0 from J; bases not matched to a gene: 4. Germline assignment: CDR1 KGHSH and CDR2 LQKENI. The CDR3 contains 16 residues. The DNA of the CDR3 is TGTGCCAGCTCACCACAGGGACTAGGGGACCAAGAGACCCAGTACTTC. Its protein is CASSPQGLGDQETQYF.

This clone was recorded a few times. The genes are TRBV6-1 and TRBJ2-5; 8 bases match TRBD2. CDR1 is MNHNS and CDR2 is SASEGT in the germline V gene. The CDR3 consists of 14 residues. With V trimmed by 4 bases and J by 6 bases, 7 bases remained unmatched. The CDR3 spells CASSVVAGPKTQYF. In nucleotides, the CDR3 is TGTGCCAGCAGTGTCGTAGCGGGACCAAAGACCCAGTACTTC.

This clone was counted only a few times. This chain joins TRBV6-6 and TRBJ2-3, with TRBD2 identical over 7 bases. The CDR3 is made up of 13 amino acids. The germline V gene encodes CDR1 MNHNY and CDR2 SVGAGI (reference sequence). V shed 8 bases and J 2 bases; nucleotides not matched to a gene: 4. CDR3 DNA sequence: TGTGCCAGCGGGCGGGAGCACACAGATACGCAGTATTTT. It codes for CASGREHTDTQYF.

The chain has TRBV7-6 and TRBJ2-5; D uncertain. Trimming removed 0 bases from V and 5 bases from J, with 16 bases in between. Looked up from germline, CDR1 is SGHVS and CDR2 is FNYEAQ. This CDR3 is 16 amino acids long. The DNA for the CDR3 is TGTGCCAGCAGCTTAGCTCGGGTATCGGCGAGCGAGACCCAGTACTTC. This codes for CASSLARVSASETQYF.

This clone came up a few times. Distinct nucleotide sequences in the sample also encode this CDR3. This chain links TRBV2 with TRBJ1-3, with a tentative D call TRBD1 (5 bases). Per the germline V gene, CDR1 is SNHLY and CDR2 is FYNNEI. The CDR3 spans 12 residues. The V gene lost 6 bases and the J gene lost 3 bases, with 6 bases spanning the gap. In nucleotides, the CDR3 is TGTGCCAGCAGGGGGCTTGGAAACACCATATATTTT. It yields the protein CASRGLGNTIYF.

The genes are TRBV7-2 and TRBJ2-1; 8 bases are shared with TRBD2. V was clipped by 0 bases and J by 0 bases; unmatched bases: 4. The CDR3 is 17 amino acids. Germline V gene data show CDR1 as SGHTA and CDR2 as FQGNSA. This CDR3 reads CASSLAASGRSYNEQFF. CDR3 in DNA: TGTGCCAGCAGCTTAGCGGCTAGCGGGCGCTCCTACAATGAGCAGTTCTTC. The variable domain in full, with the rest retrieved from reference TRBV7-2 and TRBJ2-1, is GAGVSQSPSNKVTEKGKDVELRCDPISGHTALYWYRQSLGQGLEFLIYFQGNSAPDKSGLPSDRFSAERTGGSVSTLTIQRTQQEDSAVYLCASSLAASGRSYNEQFFGPGTRLTVL.

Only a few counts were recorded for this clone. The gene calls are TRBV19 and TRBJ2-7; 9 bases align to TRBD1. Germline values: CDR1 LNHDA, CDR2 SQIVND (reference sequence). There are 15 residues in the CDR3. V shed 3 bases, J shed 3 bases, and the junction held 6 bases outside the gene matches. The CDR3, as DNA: TGTGCCAGTAGTATTAAGGGACAGGGCCTCTACGAGCAGTACTTC. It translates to CASSIKGQGLYEQYF.

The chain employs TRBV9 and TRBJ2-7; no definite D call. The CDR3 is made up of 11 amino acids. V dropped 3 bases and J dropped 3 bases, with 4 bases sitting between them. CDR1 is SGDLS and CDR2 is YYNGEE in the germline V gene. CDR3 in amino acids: CASSAGYEQYF. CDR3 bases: TGTGCCAGCAGCGCAGGCTACGAGCAGTACTTC.

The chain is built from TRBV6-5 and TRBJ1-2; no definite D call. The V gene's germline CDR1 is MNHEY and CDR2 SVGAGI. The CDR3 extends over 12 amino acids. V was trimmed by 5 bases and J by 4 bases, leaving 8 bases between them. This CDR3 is CASSVAGYGYTF. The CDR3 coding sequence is TGTGCCAGCAGTGTGGCTGGCTATGGCTACACCTTC.

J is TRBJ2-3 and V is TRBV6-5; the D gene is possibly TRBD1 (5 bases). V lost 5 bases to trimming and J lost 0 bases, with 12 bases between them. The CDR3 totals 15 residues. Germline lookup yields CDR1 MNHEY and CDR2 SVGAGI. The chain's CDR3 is CASSRRVGSTDTQYF. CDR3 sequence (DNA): TGTGCCAGCAGTCGCAGGGTTGGCAGCACAGATACGCAGTATTTT.

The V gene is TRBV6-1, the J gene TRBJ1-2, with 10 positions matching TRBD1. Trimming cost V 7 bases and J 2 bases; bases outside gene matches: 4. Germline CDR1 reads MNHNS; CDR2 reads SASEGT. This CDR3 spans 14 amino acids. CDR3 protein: CASTEGQGNYGYTF. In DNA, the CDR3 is TGTGCCAGCACCGAGGGACAGGGGAACTATGGCTACACCTTC.